One sample yielded the 23 T cell receptor beta chains listed below, sequenced in a study of cytotoxic CD8 clonotypes in ibrutinib-treated CLL. Assay used: immunoSEQ multiplex PCR; TCRdb lists only in-frame clones, some missing. Of approximately 150,000 clones in the sample, under 85% are singletons; the top ten hold 3.5% to 5.5%. Here the sequenced sample was PBMCs, taken after 24 months of ibrutinib treatment. The receptors come from a human donor with chronic lymphocytic leukemia.

J is TRBJ2-1 and V is TRBV11-1; no reliable D call. The CDR3 extends over 13 amino acids. Trimming cost V 2 bases and J 5 bases, with 7 bases left between them. Germline V gives CDR1 SGHAT, CDR2 FQDESV (reference sequence). In DNA form, the CDR3 reads TGTGCCAGCAGCTTAATCGGTGACAATGAGCAGTTCTTC. It encodes CASSLIGDNEQFF.

A single count supports this clone. The chain uses TRBV6-1 and TRBJ1-2, with TRBD1 matching over 7 bases. V was pared by 6 bases and J by 3 bases, with 1 base of the junction left unmatched. This CDR3 region has 12 residues. Germline V CDR1 and CDR2: MNHNS, SASEGT. This CDR3 reads CASRGQYYGYTF. CDR3 sequence (DNA): TGTGCCAGCAGGGGACAGTACTATGGCTACACCTTC.

The chain has TRBV19 and TRBJ2-7, with TRBD2 as a possible D gene (5 bases). The CDR3 has 14 amino acids. Trimming removed 2 bases at V and 1 base at J, with 9 bases between. Germline V lookup: CDR1 LNHDA, CDR2 SQIVND (reference sequence). In DNA form, the CDR3 reads TGTGCCAGTAGTATACCCGGGGAATCCTACGAGCAGTACTTC. Its translation is CASSIPGESYEQYF.

CDR3 nucleotides: TGTGCCAGCAGCTTAGATCTAAACGGACTGGGCTACAATGAGCAGTTCTTC. It encodes CASSLDLNGLGYNEQFF. V gene TRBV11-2 combines with J gene TRBJ2-1, with TRBD2 as a possible D gene (5 bases). Germline V gene sequence: CDR1 SGHAT, CDR2 FQNNGV. This CDR3 region has 17 residues. V was pared by 0 bases and J by 3 bases, with 15 bases between.

In DNA, the CDR3 is TGTGCCAGCACCACTTCCGGGACTAGCTCAAATACGCAGTATTTT. It yields the protein CASTTSGTSSNTQYF. This chain links TRBV7-2 with TRBJ2-3; the match to TRBD2 covers 9 bases. Germline CDR1 SGHTA, CDR2 FQGNSA. V lost 7 bases to trimming and J lost 7 bases; unmatched junction nucleotides: 12. The CDR3 is made up of 15 amino acids.

This chain uses TRBV11-2 with TRBJ2-1; D is unclear. The V end was cut by 4 bases, the J end by 7 bases, with 14 bases between. The CDR3 contains 14 residues. Germline V gene sequence: CDR1 SGHAT, CDR2 FQNNGV. CDR3 loop: CASSSDGVGNEQFF. CDR3 bases: TGTGCCAGCAGCTCAGATGGGGTAGGTAATGAGCAGTTCTTC.

The genes are TRBV12-2 and TRBJ2-2; TRBD1 was called by the table and not checked on the DNA. TRBV12-2 is shown as a pseudogene. The CDR3 consists of 16 residues. The CDR3 DNA sequence: TGTGCAAGTCGCCCTTGGGACAGGGAGTCGATCAGGGAGCTGTTTTTT. Its protein product is CASRPWDRESIRELFF.

V and J are TRBV7-9 and TRBJ2-1; 7 positions agree with TRBD2. V lost 5 bases and J lost 2; bases outside the gene matches: 9. Germline V gives CDR1 SEHNR, CDR2 FQNEAQ (reference sequence). CDR3 length: 16 amino acids. The CDR3 bases are TGTGCCAGCAGCCCCCCTGGGGGGGAGGCCTACAATGAGCAGTTCTTC. Its translation is CASSPPGGEAYNEQFF.

The chain has TRBV19 and TRBJ1-5; 9 nucleotides line up with TRBD1. Germline CDR1 is LNHDA and CDR2 is SQIVND (reference sequence). The CDR3 covers 14 residues. V lost 5 bases, J lost 7 bases, and 6 bases stayed unmatched. CDR3 in DNA: TGTGCCAGTAGTGTAGTGGGACAGGGACAGCCCCAGCATTTT. It yields the protein CASSVVGQGQPQHF.

J is TRBJ1-1 and V is TRBV19, with D hard to call. V was clipped by 6 bases and J by 1 base, with 12 bases between them. This CDR3 contains 14 residues. CDR1 is LNHDA, CDR2 SQIVND, per germline (reference sequence). The CDR3, as DNA: TGTGCCAGTAGCACACCTGGCGCGAACACTGAAGCTTTCTTT. This codes for CASSTPGANTEAFF.

The table lists this clone with a few counts. Other DNA sequences in this sample translate to the same CDR3. This rearrangement joins TRBV7-2 to TRBJ1-5, with unresolved D. The V end was cut by 5 bases, the J end by 2 bases, with 7 bases between. The CDR3 extends over 13 amino acids. Germline V lookup: CDR1 SGHTA, CDR2 FQGNSA. CDR3 sequence: CASSPQGNQPQHF. The CDR3 DNA reads TGTGCCAGCAGCCCCCAAGGCAATCAGCCCCAGCATTTT.

This clone was picked up one time. The genes are TRBV4-1 and TRBJ1-1, with D possibly being TRBD1 (5 bases). CDR1 and CDR2 from the germline V gene are MGHRA and YSYEKL. Trimming took off 4 bases at V and 2 bases at J, with 11 bases between the two ends. This CDR3 comprises 14 residues. CDR3 in DNA: TGCGCCAGCAGCCGCGGGACCGCAAACACTGAAGCTTTCTTT. It translates to CASSRGTANTEAFF.

This clone was observed many times. The CDR3 DNA sequence: TGTGCCAGCCGGGGACTAGCGGGAGGGTACGAGCAGTACTTC. Translated, it gives CASRGLAGGYEQYF. The rearrangement joins TRBV28 to TRBJ2-7; 16 bases fit TRBD2. The CDR3 sequence is 14 residues long. The ends lost 8 bases at V and 4 bases at J; junction bases unmatched: 2. The V gene's germline CDR1 is MDHEN and CDR2 SYDVKM.

The chain joins TRBV11-2 to TRBJ2-1; 8 bases line up with TRBD2. Germline CDR1 reads SGHAT; CDR2 reads FQNNGV. J lost 8 bases, V lost 5 bases, and 11 bases had no gene match. The CDR3 extends over 15 amino acids. CDR3 sequence reads: CASSNDGTSRYEQFF. CDR3 DNA sequence: TGTGCCAGCAGCAATGATGGGACTAGTCGGTATGAGCAGTTCTTC.

In this sample, this clone turned up once. V gene TRBV5-1 combines with J gene TRBJ2-1, with D perhaps TRBD2 (5 bases). Germline V CDR1 and CDR2: SGHRS, YFSETQ. V lost 0 bases and J 10 bases, leaving 20 bases between the germline ends. This CDR3 is built from 16 residues. The CDR3 region is CASSLARRSPRREQFF. CDR3 sequence (DNA): TGCGCCAGCAGCTTGGCCAGAAGGAGTCCCAGGAGGGAGCAGTTCTTC.

This clone has just one count. This chain links TRBV4-3 with TRBJ1-5, with 9 nucleotides matching TRBD1. Germline CDR1 and CDR2: LGHNA and YSLEER. Trimming removed 4 bases from V and 6 bases from J; junction bases left unmatched: 7. CDR3 length: 15 amino acids. Here the CDR3 DNA reads TGCGCCAGCAGCCCCCGACAGGGGGTACCTCAGCCCCAGCATTTT. Protein product: CASSPRQGVPQPQHF.

The chain carries TRBV28 and TRBJ2-1; TRBD2 agrees at 8 bases. Germline V gene sequence: CDR1 MDHEN, CDR2 SYDVKM. The CDR3 has 16 residues. J lost 1 base, V lost 6 bases, and 8 bases had no gene match. Here the CDR3 reads CASSHTIAGSYNEQFF. The CDR3 DNA is TGTGCCAGCAGCCACACCATAGCGGGGTCCTACAATGAGCAGTTCTTC.

J is TRBJ2-1 and V is TRBV7-9, with unresolved D. Trimming took off 4 bases at V and 5 bases at J, with 12 bases between the two ends. The CDR3 loop spans 14 amino acids. Germline V gene lookup returns CDR1 SEHNR and CDR2 FQNEAQ (reference sequence). The CDR3 sequence is CASSSWTGDNEQFF. In DNA form, the CDR3 reads TGTGCCAGCAGCTCCTGGACGGGCGACAATGAGCAGTTCTTC.

The V call is TRBV7-2, the J call TRBJ1-5, with D unclear. CDR3 size: 16 residues. V lost 3 bases, J lost 1 base, and 13 bases lay in between. Germline CDR1 is SGHTA and CDR2 is FQGNSA. CDR3 protein: CASSLVNLGSNQPQHF. In DNA form, the CDR3 reads TGTGCCAGCAGCTTGGTCAACCTTGGGAGCAATCAGCCCCAGCATTTT.

J is TRBJ1-5 and V is TRBV19; no clear D gene. V dropped 4 bases and J dropped 6 bases, with 7 bases sitting between them. Germline V gene sequence: CDR1 LNHDA, CDR2 SQIVND (reference sequence). The CDR3 has 12 amino acids. The CDR3 reads CASSTRSQPQHF. The CDR3 DNA follows: TGTGCCAGTAGTACACGGAGTCAGCCCCAGCATTTT.

This chain links TRBV18 with TRBJ2-3, with TRBD1 matching over 8 bases. The length of the CDR3 is 16 residues. V dropped 3 bases and J dropped 1; count of bases not matched to a gene: 6. Germline V gene lookup returns CDR1 KGHSH and CDR2 LQKENI. CDR3: CASSPFETGGTDTQYF. The CDR3 DNA reads TGTGCCAGCTCACCTTTTGAGACAGGGGGCACAGATACGCAGTATTTT.

The chain couples TRBV9 to TRBJ2-1, with 7 bases that match TRBD1. The length of the CDR3 is 12 residues. Trimming removed 0 bases from V and 10 bases from J; junction bases left unmatched: 1. Germline V gene sequence: CDR1 SGDLS, CDR2 YYNGEE. CDR3 coding DNA: TGTGCCAGCAGCGTAGAGGGGGCCGAGCAGTTCTTC. Its protein is CASSVEGAEQFF.

The chain recombines TRBV30 with TRBJ1-3; possibly TRBD1 for D (6 bases). The germline V gene has CDR1 GTSNPN and CDR2 SVGIG (reference sequence). This CDR3 comprises 13 residues. Trimming left V 2 bases short and J 6 bases short, with 11 bases between. The CDR3 DNA reads as TGTGCCTGGAGTCGGGGGGCTGAAAACACCATATATTTT. Translated, it gives CAWSRGAENTIYF.